This T cell receptor (beta chain) was sequenced in a study of cytomegalovirus exposure and HLA in healthy donors. PCR amplification relied on 60 Vbeta primers (plus 13 Jbeta primers). TCRdb's table, derived via immunoSEQ multiplex PCR, lists solely in-frame clones and lacks some. The table includes approximately 100,000 clones, about 9.5% detected once. In regard to this clone: Its antigen is still unknown.

CDR1 MNHEY and CDR2 SMNVEV come from the germline V gene (reference sequence). This CDR3 has 14 residues. Trimming removed 0 bases from V and 5 bases from J, with 11 bases in between. Overall study results and limits: Later analysis demonstrated an association between a missense DCLRE1C variant and TCR beta V- and J-gene trimming.

The clonotype comes from a man between 35 and 55 years old in good health and CMV-seropositive. The chain recombines TRBV27 with TRBJ2-7, with no clear D. The sample taken for sequencing was PBMCs. CDR3 region: CASSLSEASHEQYF. CDR3 DNA sequence: TGTGCCAGCAGTTTATCAGAAGCATCCCACGAGCAGTACTTC.